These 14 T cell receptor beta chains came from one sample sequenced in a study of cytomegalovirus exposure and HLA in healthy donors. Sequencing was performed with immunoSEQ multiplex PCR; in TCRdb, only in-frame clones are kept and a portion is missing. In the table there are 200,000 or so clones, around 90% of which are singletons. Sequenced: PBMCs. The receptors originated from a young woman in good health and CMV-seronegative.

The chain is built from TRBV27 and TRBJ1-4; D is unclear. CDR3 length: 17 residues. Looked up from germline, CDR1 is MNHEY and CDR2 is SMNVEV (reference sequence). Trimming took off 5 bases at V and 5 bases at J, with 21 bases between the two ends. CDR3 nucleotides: TGTGCCAGCAGTCCTCTCCTTCTCGGAGGGCAGAATGAAAAACTGTTTTTT. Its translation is CASSPLLLGGQNEKLFF.

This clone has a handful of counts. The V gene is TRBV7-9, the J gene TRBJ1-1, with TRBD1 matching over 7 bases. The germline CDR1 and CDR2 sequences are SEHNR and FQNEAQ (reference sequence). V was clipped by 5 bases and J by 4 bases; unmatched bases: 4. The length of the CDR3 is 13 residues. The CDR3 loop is CASSQTGFTEAFF. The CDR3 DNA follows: TGTGCCAGCAGCCAGACAGGGTTCACTGAAGCTTTCTTT.

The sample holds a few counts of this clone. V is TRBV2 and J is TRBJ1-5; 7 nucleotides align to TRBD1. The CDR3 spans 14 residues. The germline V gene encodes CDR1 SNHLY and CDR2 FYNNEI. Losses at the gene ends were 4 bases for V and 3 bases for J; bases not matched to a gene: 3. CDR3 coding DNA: TGTGCCAGCAGTGTGGACAGGACCAATCAGCCCCAGCATTTT. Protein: CASSVDRTNQPQHF. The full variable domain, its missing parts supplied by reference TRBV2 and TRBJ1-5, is EPEVTQTPSHQVTQMGQEVILRCVPISNHLYFYWYRQILGQKVEFLVSFYNNEISEKSEIFDDQFSVERPDGSNFTLKIRSTKLEDSAMYFCASSVDRTNQPQHFGDGTRLSIL.

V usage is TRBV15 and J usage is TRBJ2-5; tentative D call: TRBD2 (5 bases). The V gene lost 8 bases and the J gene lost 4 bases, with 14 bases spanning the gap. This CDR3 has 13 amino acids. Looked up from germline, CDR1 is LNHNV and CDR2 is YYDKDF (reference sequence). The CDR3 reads CATAEEIGETQYF. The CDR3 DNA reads TGTGCCACCGCGGAGGAGATAGGAGAGACCCAGTACTTC.

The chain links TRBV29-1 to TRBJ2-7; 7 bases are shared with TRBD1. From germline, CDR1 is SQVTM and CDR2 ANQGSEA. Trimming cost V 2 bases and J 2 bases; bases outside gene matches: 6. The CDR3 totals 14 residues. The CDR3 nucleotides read TGCAGCGTTGAATTCCGGGACAGAGCCTACGAGCAGTACTTC. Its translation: CSVEFRDRAYEQYF.

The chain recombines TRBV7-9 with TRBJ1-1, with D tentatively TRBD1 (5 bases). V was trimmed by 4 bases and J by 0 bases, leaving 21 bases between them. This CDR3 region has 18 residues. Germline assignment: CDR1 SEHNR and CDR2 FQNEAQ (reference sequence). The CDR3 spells CASSSTRRDGPLNTEAFF. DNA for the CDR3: TGTGCCAGCAGCTCTACTAGGCGGGACGGACCTCTGAACACTGAAGCTTTCTTT.

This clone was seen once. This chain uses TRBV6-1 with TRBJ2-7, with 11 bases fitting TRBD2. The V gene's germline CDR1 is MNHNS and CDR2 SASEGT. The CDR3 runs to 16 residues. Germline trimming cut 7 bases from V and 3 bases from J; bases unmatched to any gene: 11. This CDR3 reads CASNDPYSGRDYEQYF. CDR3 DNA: TGTGCCAGCAATGACCCTTATAGCGGGAGGGACTACGAGCAGTACTTC.

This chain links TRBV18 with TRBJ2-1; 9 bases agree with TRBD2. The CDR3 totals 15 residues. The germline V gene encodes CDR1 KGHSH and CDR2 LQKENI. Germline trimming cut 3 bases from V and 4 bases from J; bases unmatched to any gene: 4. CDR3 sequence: CASSPILAGYNEQFF. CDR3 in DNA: TGTGCCAGCTCACCTATCCTAGCGGGGTACAATGAGCAGTTCTTC.

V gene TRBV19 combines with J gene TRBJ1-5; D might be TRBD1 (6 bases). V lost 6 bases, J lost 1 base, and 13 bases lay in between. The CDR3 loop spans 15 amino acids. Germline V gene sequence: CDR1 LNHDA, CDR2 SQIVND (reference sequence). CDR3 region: CASRRGGGSNQPQHF. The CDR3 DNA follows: TGTGCCAGTAGGAGGGGAGGGGGAAGCAATCAGCCCCAGCATTTT. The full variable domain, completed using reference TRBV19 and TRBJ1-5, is DGGITQSPKYLFRKEGQNVTLSCEQNLNHDAMYWYRQDPGQGLRLIYYSQIVNDFQKGDIAEGYSVSREKKESFPLTVTSAQKNPTAFYLCASRRGGGSNQPQHFGDGTRLSIL.

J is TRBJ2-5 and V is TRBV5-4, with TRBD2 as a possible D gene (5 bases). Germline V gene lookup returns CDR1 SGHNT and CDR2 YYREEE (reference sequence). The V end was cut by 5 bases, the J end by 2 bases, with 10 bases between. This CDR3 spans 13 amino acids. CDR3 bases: TGTGCCAGCAGTCCTAGCCCTCAAGAGACCCAGTACTTC. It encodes CASSPSPQETQYF.

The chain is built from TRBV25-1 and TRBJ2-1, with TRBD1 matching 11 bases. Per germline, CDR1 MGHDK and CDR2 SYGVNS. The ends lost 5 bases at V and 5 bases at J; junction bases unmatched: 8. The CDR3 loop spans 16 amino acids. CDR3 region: CASSSMKGQGDNEQFF. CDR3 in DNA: TGTGCCAGCAGTAGCATGAAGGGACAGGGGGACAATGAGCAGTTCTTC.

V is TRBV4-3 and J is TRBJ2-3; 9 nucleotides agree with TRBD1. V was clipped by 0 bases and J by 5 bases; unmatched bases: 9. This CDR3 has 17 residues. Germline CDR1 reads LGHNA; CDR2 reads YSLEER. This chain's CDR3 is CASSQDPGQGVLDTQYF. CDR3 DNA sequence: TGCGCCAGCAGCCAAGATCCGGGACAGGGTGTTTTAGATACGCAGTATTTT.

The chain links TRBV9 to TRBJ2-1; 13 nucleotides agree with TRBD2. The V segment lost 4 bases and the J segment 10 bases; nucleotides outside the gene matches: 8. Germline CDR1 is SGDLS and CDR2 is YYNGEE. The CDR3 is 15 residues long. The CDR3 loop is CASSQGTSGTWEQFF. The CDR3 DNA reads TGTGCCAGCAGCCAAGGGACTAGCGGGACATGGGAGCAGTTCTTC.

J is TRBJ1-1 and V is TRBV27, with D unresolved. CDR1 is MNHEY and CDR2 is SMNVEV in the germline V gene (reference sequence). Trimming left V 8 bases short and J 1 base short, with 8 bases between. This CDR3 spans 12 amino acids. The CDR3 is CASFNRNTEAFF. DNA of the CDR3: TGTGCCAGCTTTAACAGGAACACTGAAGCTTTCTTT.